What follows is one T cell receptor beta chain and its context. The data stem from a study of blood T cell repertoires in COVID-19. Study context: Sites across the United States, Italy and Spain contributed samples from acute and convalescent COVID-19.

The authors' processing: The assay estimated nucleated cells by amplifying reference gene primers. Libraries were prepared by immunoSEQ multiplex PCR; TCRdb keeps only in-frame clonotypes and omits some of them. For V, J and clone size, that table is used; D and trimming come from the DNA. Of hundreds of thousands of clones listed, just over 85% are singletons. The receptor was derived from an elderly man with acute or convalescent COVID-19. Sequenced material: peripheral blood.

The CDR3 DNA follows: TGTGCCAGCAGCAGAGAAGACAGTCCCTGGCAGGGCTACACCTTC. Translating it yields CASSREDSPWQGYTF. This chain uses TRBV5-4 with TRBJ1-2; D is possibly TRBD1 (5 bases). Germline CDR1 SGHNT, CDR2 YYREEE (reference sequence). V was trimmed by 4 bases and J by 8 bases, leaving 21 bases between them. This CDR3 has 15 amino acids.